This TCR beta chain was sequenced for a study of cytomegalovirus exposure and HLA in healthy donors. Overall study results and limits: A later analysis found most CMV-associated TCR beta chains apparently HLA-restricted. A highly shared variant cluster was judged a likely technical artifact.

Worth noting for this clone: Its antigen is still unknown.

While unrecorded immune exposures were likely, the donors were nominally healthy when sampled. The PCR made use of 60 Vbeta and 13 Jbeta primers. Repertoires were generated with immunoSEQ multiplex PCR, while TCRdb's copy carries only in-frame clones and drops some. This sample's table has about 200,000 clones. J gave up 5 bases and V 3 bases, and 6 bases lay outside the gene matches. Germline V gene lookup returns CDR1 SGHNT and CDR2 YENEEA. The CDR3 consists of 15 residues. This TCR derives from a boy between 10 and 17 years old in good health and CMV-seronegative. The chain is built from TRBV11-3 and TRBJ2-2, with 7 positions matching TRBD1. The sequenced material came from PBMCs. CDR3 residues: CASSLGLTGTGELFF. The CDR3 DNA reads as TGTGCCAGCAGCTTGGGGCTGACAGGGACCGGGGAGCTGTTTTTT.